These 21 T cell receptor beta chains were all obtained from the same sample, sequenced in a study of shared clonotypes between healthy human individuals. Data came from immunoSEQ multiplex PCR; TCRdb stores just in-frame clones and leaves some out. The data hold over a million clones, with more than 75% observed a single time. Sequenced material: memory CD4+ T cells from PBMCs. As to subset: CD45RA-negative fraction. The receptor source for this set is a man younger than 35 in good health. Some clones in this sample may be carry-over from other donors' samples.

This rearrangement joins TRBV2 to TRBJ2-7; D call uncertain. Germline V lookup: CDR1 SNHLY, CDR2 FYNNEI. This CDR3 has 14 amino acids. V was clipped by 8 bases and J by 2 bases, with 16 bases between them. The CDR3 DNA reads TGTGCCAGCCTTCCTAACCCCAGTACCTACGAGCAGTACTTC. It codes for CASLPNPSTYEQYF.

The chain links TRBV19 to TRBJ2-5; D is unclear. This CDR3 is built from 13 residues. The V end lost 3 bases, the J end lost 2 bases, and 7 bases lay between the germline ends. The germline V gene encodes CDR1 LNHDA and CDR2 SQIVND (reference sequence). CDR3 bases: TGTGCCAGTAGTATGACGGTGCAAGAGACCCAGTACTTC. Amino acids: CASSMTVQETQYF.

This clone was recorded a few times. J is TRBJ1-1 and V is TRBV6-1; D remains ambiguous. This CDR3 region has 13 residues. The V gene lost 1 base and the J gene lost 5 bases, with 8 bases spanning the gap. The germline CDR1 and CDR2 sequences are MNHNS and SASEGT. DNA for the CDR3: TGTGCCAGCAGTGAAGTGGCTGGGACTGAAGCTTTCTTT. Protein sequence: CASSEVAGTEAFF.

V usage is TRBV12-5 and J usage is TRBJ2-1; 8 bases line up with TRBD2. Germline CDR1 reads LGHNT; CDR2 reads FRNRAP. The CDR3 totals 15 residues. With 1 base clipped from V and 7 bases from J, the junction kept 6 bases outside the gene matches. CDR3 sequence (DNA): TGTGCTAGTGGTTTGGGCGGGAGGTTCGGGAATGAGCAGTTCTTC. Translated: CASGLGGRFGNEQFF. Complete variable domain (other parts from reference TRBV12-5 and TRBJ2-1): DARVTQTPRHKVTEMGQEVTMRCQPILGHNTVFWYRQTMMQGLELLAYFRNRAPLDDSGMPKDRFSAEMPDATLATLKIQPSEPRDSAVYFCASGLGGRFGNEQFFGPGTRLTVL.

V usage is TRBV5-4 and J usage is TRBJ2-7; the match to TRBD2 covers 8 bases. The CDR3 consists of 15 residues. J was trimmed by 4 bases and V by 0 bases; bases with no gene match: 6. The V gene's germline CDR1 is SGHNT and CDR2 YYREEE (reference sequence). CDR3: CASSLDGGRIYEQYF. The CDR3 DNA follows: TGTGCCAGCAGCTTGGATGGCGGGAGGATTTACGAGCAGTACTTC. Filled out from reference TRBV5-4 and TRBJ2-7, the complete variable domain reads ETGVTQSPTHLIKTRGQQVTLRCSSQSGHNTVSWYQQALGQGPQFIFQYYREEENGRGNFPPRFSGLQFPNYSSELNVNALELDDSALYLCASSLDGGRIYEQYFGPGTRLTVT.

The V call is TRBV7-2, the J call TRBJ2-2, with D perhaps TRBD2 (5 bases). CDR3 length: 16 residues. Between the trimmed V and J ends, which lost 5 bases and 8 bases, there was a span of 21 bases. Germline CDR1 SGHTA, CDR2 FQGNSA. In nucleotides, the CDR3 is TGTGCCAGCAGCCCCCAGCCTTTTGGACTTTCTGGGGAGCTGTTTTTT. Amino acid sequence: CASSPQPFGLSGELFF.

The chain joins TRBV7-8 to TRBJ2-3, with 11 positions matching TRBD2. The germline V gene encodes CDR1 SGHVS and CDR2 FQNEAQ. The junction had 3 bases not matched to a gene; V was cut back by 4 bases and J by 0 bases. CDR3 length: 16 residues. The CDR3 reads CASSSRTSGSTDTQYF. The DNA for the CDR3 is TGTGCCAGCAGCTCTCGGACTAGCGGGAGCACAGATACGCAGTATTTT.

The genes are TRBV5-1 and TRBJ1-1, with D tentatively TRBD1 (5 bases). The CDR3 is made up of 18 amino acids. Deletions cut 0 bases from V and 4 bases from J, with 22 bases between. CDR1 and CDR2 (germline): SGHRS, YFSETQ. As DNA, the CDR3 is TGCGCCAGCAGCTTGGCCACCTCAGGGTTGGAGCGGAGCACTGAAGCTTTCTTT. As protein: CASSLATSGLERSTEAFF.

As to this clone: Other DNA sequences in the same sample also yield this CDR3. The chain couples TRBV6-5 to TRBJ1-1; D gene uncertain. Germline assignment: CDR1 MNHEY and CDR2 SVGAGI. The CDR3 is 13 amino acids. V shed 5 bases and J shed 1 base, with 8 bases lying between them. The CDR3 loop reads CASSPPPNTEAFF. CDR3 nucleotide sequence: TGTGCCAGCAGTCCCCCGCCGAACACTGAAGCTTTCTTT.

V is TRBV6-1 and J is TRBJ2-3; D is unresolved. This CDR3 region has 13 residues. V dropped 0 bases and J dropped 5 bases, with 6 bases sitting between them. Germline-derived CDR1 and CDR2 are MNHNS and SASEGT. The CDR3 is CASSEAPGDTQYF. CDR3 sequence (DNA): TGTGCCAGCAGTGAAGCGCCAGGAGATACGCAGTATTTT.

Concerning this clone: A read error is the likely source, as a far larger clone sits one nucleotide away. The chain recombines TRBV7-8 with TRBJ2-5; D might be TRBD1 (5 bases). The CDR3 is made up of 13 amino acids. Germline V lookup: CDR1 SGHVS, CDR2 FQNEAQ. CDR3 region: CAGSLVGPETQYF. The CDR3 DNA is TGTGCCGGCAGCTTAGTGGGGCCCGAGACACAGTACTTC.

In nucleotides, the CDR3 is TGTGCCAGCAGCGCCTCAGGGTACCGTGGCTACACCTTC. Protein product: CASSASGYRGYTF. The chain joins TRBV7-3 to TRBJ1-2, with D possibly being TRBD1 (5 bases). Trimming shortened V by 5 bases and J by 7 bases, and 14 bases separated the two germline ends. Germline CDR1 is SGHTA and CDR2 is FQGTGA. There are 13 residues in the CDR3.

This clone was seen a single time. V is TRBV10-1 and J is TRBJ2-6; possibly TRBD2 for D (6 bases). This CDR3 region has 14 residues. The V end was cut by 2 bases, the J end by 5 bases, with 7 bases between. In germline, CDR1 is WNHNN, CDR2 SYGVQD (reference sequence). The CDR3 DNA is TGCGCCAGCAGTGAGGCGGGGCGGGCCAACGTCCTGACTTTC. It yields the protein CASSEAGRANVLTF.

V is TRBV7-7 and J is TRBJ2-3, with 7 bases matching TRBD2. Looked up from germline, CDR1 is SSHAT and CDR2 is FNYEAQ (reference sequence). The CDR3 spans 16 residues. V was pared by 1 base and J by 2 bases, with 6 bases of the junction left unmatched. CDR3 amino acids: CASSLGMGGFTDTQYF. In DNA, the CDR3 is TGTGCCAGCAGCTTAGGCATGGGGGGGTTCACAGATACGCAGTATTTT.

The chain joins TRBV7-2 to TRBJ1-3; D not resolved. The CDR3 loop spans 15 amino acids. CDR1 and CDR2 (germline): SGHTA, FQGNSA. Trimming pared 1 base from V and 0 bases from J, leaving 7 bases between. CDR3 in amino acids: CASSLGLFSGNTIYF. The DNA of the CDR3 is TGTGCCAGCAGCTTAGGGTTATTCTCTGGAAACACCATATATTTT.

This chain links TRBV2 with TRBJ2-7; 11 bases are a match to TRBD1. V gave up 7 bases and J gave up 5 bases; unmatched junction bases: 10. The CDR3 contains 15 residues. CDR1 and CDR2 from the germline V gene are SNHLY and FYNNEI. The CDR3 is CASTREGQGGNEQYF. CDR3 DNA sequence: TGTGCCAGCACCAGAGAGGGACAGGGGGGGAACGAGCAGTACTTC.

Points on this clone: This may be a read error, as it is one base from a much larger clone. Other nucleotide sequences from this sample produce the same CDR3. The chain is built from TRBV6-1 and TRBJ2-5; D perhaps matches TRBD2 (5 bases). The CDR3 is 16 amino acids. Germline V lookup: CDR1 MNHNS, CDR2 SASEGT. Between the trimmed V and J ends, which lost 2 bases and 4 bases, there was a span of 17 bases. CDR3 sequence: CASSERRGVVRETQYF. The CDR3 DNA follows: TGTGCCAGCAGTGAACGCCGGGGAGTTGTGAGAGAGACCCAGTACTTC.

In this sample, this clone turned up once. The gene calls are TRBV11-2 and TRBJ2-7; the D call may be TRBD1 or TRBD2 (5 bases each). CDR1 is SGHAT, CDR2 FQNNGV, per germline. V was pared by 5 bases and J by 4 bases, with 15 bases between. The CDR3 consists of 14 residues. The CDR3 region is CASSLEGRQYEQYF. CDR3 DNA sequence: TGTGCCAGCAGCCTTGAGGGGCGCCAATACGAGCAGTACTTC.

The rearrangement links TRBV28 to TRBJ2-1; the match to TRBD2 covers 12 bases. The germline V gene has CDR1 MDHEN and CDR2 SYDVKM. The CDR3 consists of 15 residues. V shed 5 bases, J shed 4 bases, and the junction held 3 bases outside the gene matches. The CDR3 here is CASSQLAGGYNEQFF. The CDR3 DNA reads as TGTGCCAGCAGTCAACTAGCGGGAGGTTACAATGAGCAGTTCTTC.

The chain employs TRBV11-1 and TRBJ1-4; D remains ambiguous. CDR3 length equals 13 residues. Germline V gene lookup returns CDR1 SGHAT and CDR2 FQDESV (reference sequence). Between the trimmed V and J ends, which lost 3 bases and 5 bases, there was a span of 7 bases. CDR3 sequence (DNA): TGTGCCAGCAGCTTTCGGACGAATGAAAAACTGTTTTTT. Translating gives CASSFRTNEKLFF. Full variable domain (missing parts from reference TRBV11-1 and TRBJ1-4): EAEVAQSPRYKITEKSQAVAFWCDPISGHATLYWYRQILGQGPELLVQFQDESVVDDSQLPKDRFSAERLKGVDSTLKIQPAELGDSAMYLCASSFRTNEKLFFGSGTQLSVL.

This chain links TRBV5-6 with TRBJ2-1; TRBD2 aligns across 8 bases. Germline CDR1 is SGHDT and CDR2 is YYEEEE. J gave up 8 bases and V 3 bases, and 10 bases lay outside the gene matches. The CDR3 sequence is 15 residues long. CDR3 loop: CASSSRASGGYEQFF. CDR3 nucleotide sequence: TGTGCCAGCAGCTCCAGGGCCAGCGGGGGCTATGAGCAGTTCTTC.